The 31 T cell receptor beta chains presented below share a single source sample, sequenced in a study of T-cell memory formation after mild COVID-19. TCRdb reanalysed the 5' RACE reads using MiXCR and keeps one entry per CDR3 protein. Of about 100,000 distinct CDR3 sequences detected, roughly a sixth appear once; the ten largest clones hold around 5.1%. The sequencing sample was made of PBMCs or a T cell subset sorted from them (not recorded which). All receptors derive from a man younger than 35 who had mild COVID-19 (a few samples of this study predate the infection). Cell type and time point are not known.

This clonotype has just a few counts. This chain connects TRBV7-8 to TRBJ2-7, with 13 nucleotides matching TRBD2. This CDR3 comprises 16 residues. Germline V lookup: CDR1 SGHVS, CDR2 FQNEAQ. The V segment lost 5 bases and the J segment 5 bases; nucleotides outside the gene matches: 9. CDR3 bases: TGTGCCAGCAGCGCAAGCGGACTAGCGGGGGCAGACGAGCAGTACTTC. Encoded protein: CASSASGLAGADEQYF. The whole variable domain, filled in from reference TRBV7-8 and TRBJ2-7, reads GAGVSQSPRYKVAKRGQDVALRCDPISGHVSLFWYQQALGQGPEFLTYFQNEAQLDKSGLPSDRFFAERPEGSVSTLKIQRTQQEDSAVYLCASSASGLAGADEQYFGPGTRLTVT.

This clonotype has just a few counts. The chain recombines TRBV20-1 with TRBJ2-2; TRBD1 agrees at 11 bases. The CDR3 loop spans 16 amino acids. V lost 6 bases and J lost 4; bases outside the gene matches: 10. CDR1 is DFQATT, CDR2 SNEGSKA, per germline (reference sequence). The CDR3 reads CSATDRGQSGTGELFF. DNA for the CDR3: TGCAGTGCCACGGACAGGGGGCAGTCGGGCACCGGGGAGCTGTTTTTT.

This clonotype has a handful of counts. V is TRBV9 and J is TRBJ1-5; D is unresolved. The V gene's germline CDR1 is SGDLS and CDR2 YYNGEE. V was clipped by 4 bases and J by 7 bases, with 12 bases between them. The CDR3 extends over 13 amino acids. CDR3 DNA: TGTGCCAGCAGCCAAGATTTCACACAGCCCCAGCATTTT. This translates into CASSQDFTQPQHF.

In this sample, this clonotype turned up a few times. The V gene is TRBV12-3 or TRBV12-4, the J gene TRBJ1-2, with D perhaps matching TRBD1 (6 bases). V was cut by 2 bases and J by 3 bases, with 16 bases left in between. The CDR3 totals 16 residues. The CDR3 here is CASSLPTGRGYYGYTF. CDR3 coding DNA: TGTGCCAGCAGTTTACCAACCGGCAGGGGTTACTATGGCTACACCTTC.

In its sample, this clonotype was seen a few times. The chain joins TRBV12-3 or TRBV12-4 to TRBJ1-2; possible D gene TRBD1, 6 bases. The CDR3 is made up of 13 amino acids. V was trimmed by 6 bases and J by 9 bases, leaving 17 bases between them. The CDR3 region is CASSSRGGISYTF. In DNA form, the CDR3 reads TGTGCCAGCAGCTCGAGGGGGGGTATAAGCTACACCTTC.

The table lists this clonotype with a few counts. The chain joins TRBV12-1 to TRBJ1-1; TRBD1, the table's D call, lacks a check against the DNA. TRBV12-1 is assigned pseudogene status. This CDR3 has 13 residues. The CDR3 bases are TGTGCCAGCAGCTTTGGTCAGGGAAAGGAAGCTTTCTTT. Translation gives CASSFGQGKEAFF.

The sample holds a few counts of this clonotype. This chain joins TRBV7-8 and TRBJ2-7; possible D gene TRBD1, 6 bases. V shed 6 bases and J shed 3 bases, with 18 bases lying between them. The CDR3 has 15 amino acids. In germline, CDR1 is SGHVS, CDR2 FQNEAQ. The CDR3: CASSLVGRDNYEQYV. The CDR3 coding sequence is TGTGCCAGCAGTCTTGTCGGCCGGGACAACTACGAGCAGTACGTC.

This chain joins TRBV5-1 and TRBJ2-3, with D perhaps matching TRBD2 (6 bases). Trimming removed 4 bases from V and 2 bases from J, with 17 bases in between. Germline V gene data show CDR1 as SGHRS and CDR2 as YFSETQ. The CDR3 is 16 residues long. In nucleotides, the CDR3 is TGCGCCAGCAGCCAACGGGGGACGGAGGACACAGATACGCAGTATTTT. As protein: CASSQRGTEDTDTQYF.

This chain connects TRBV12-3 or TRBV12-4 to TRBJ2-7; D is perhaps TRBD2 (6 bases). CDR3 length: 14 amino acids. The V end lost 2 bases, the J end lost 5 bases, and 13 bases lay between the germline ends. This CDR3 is CASSLSLGGNEQYF. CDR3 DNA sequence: TGTGCCAGCAGTTTATCTCTCGGAGGGAACGAGCAGTACTTC.

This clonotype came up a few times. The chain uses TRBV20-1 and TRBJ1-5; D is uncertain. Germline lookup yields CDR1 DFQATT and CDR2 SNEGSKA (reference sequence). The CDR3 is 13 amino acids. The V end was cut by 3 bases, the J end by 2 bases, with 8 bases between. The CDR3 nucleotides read TGCAGTGCTAGGGAAGGGCGCAATCAGCCCCAGCATTTT. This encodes CSAREGRNQPQHF.

Here the CDR3 reads CASTPRRIEAFF. Written as DNA, the CDR3 is TGTGCCAGCACCCCAAGACGTATTGAAGCTTTCTTT. The rearrangement uses TRBV7-2 and TRBJ1-1; D is unclear. The CDR3 is 12 residues long. Germline V gives CDR1 SGHTA, CDR2 FQGNSA. The V end lost 7 bases, the J end lost 7 bases, and 13 bases lay between the germline ends.

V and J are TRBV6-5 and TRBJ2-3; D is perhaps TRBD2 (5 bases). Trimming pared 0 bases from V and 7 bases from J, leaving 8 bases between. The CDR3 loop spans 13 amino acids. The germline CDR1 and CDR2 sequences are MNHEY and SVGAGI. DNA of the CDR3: TGTGCCAGCAGTTACTCAGCGGTCCATACGCAGTATTTT. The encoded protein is CASSYSAVHTQYF.

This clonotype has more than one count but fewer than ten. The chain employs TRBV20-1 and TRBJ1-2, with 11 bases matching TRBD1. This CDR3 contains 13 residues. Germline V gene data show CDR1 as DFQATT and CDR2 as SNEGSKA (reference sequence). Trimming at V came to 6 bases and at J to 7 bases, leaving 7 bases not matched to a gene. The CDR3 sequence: CSAHRGTGGGYTF. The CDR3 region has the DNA TGCAGTGCCCACCGTGGGACAGGGGGTGGCTACACCTTC.

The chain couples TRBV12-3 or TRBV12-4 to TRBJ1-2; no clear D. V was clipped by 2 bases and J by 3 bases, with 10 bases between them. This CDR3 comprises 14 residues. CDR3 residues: CASSLYQAHYGYTF. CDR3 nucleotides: TGTGCCAGCAGTTTATACCAGGCCCACTATGGCTACACCTTC.

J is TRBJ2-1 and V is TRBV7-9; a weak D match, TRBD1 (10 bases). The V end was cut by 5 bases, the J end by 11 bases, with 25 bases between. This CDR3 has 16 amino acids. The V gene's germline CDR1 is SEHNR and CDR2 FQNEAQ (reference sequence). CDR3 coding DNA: TGTGCCAGCAGCACTCGACAGGGGGCTAGCGGGGCCCAGCAGTTCTTC. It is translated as CASSTRQGASGAQQFF.

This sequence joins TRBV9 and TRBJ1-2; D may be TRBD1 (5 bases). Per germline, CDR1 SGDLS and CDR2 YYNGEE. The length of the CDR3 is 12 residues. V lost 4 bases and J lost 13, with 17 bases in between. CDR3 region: CASSPGGTPSTF. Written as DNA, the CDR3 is TGTGCCAGCAGCCCCGGGGGGACTCCCTCCACCTTC.

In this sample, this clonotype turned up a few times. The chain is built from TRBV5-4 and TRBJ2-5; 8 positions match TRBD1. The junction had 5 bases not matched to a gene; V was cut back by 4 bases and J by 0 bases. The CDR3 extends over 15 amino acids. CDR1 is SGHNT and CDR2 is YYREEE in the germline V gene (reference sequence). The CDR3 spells CASSAGGVDQETQYF. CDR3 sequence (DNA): TGTGCCAGCAGCGCAGGGGGCGTGGACCAAGAGACCCAGTACTTC.

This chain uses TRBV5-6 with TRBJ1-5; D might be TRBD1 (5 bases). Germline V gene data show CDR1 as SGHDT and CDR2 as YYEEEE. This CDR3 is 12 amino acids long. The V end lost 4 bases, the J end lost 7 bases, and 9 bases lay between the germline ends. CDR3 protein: CASSRRGQPQHF. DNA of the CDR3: TGTGCCAGCAGCCGACGGGGGCAGCCCCAGCATTTT.

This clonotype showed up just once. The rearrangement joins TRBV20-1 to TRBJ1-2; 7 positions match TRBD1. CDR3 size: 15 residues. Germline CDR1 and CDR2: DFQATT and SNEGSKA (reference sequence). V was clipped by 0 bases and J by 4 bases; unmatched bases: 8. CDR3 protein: CSARDPGQDTYGYTF. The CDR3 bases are TGCAGTGCTAGAGATCCCGGACAGGATACCTATGGCTACACCTTC.

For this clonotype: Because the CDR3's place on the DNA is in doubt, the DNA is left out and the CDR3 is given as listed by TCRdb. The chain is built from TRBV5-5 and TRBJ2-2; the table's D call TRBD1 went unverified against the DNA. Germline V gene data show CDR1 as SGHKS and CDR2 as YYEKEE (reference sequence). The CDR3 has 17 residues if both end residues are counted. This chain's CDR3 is CASRVNRGSNTGELFFF.

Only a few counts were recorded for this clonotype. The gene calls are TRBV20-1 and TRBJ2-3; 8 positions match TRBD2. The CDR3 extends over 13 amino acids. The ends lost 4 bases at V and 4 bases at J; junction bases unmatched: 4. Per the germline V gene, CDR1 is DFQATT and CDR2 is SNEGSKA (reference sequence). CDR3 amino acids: CSATGGASDTQYF. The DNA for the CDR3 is TGCAGTGCTACCGGGGGGGCGTCAGATACGCAGTATTTT.

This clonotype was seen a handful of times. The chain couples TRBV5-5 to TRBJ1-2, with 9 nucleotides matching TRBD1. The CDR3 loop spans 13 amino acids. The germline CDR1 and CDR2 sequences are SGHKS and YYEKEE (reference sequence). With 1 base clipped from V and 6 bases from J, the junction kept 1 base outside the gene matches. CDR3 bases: TGTGCCAGCAGCTTGACAGGGGGCGATGGCTACACCTTC. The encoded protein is CASSLTGGDGYTF.

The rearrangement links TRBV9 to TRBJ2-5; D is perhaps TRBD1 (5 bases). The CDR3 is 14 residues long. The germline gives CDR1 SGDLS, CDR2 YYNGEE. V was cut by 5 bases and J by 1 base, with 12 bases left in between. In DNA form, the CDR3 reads TGTGCCAGCAGTAGGGGCAGGTTCCAAGAGACCCAGTACTTC. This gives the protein CASSRGRFQETQYF.

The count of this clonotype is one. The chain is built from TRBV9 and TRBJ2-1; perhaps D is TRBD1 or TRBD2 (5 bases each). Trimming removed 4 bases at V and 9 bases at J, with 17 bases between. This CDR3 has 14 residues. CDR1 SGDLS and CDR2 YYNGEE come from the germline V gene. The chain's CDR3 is CASSPPGRRGEQFF. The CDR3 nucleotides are TGTGCCAGCAGCCCCCCGGGGAGAAGGGGTGAGCAGTTCTTC. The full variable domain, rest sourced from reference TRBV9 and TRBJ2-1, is DSGVTQTPKHLITATGQRVTLRCSPRSGDLSVYWYQQSLDQGLQFLIQYYNGEERAKGNILERFSAQQFPDLHSELNLSSLELGDSALYFCASSPPGRRGEQFFGPGTRLTVL.

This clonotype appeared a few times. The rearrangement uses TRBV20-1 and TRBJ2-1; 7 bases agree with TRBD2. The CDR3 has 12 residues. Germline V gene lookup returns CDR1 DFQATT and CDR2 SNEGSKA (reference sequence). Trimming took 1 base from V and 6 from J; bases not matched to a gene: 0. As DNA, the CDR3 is TGCAGTGCTAGAGCGGGAGGCAATGAGCAGTTCTTC. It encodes CSARAGGNEQFF.

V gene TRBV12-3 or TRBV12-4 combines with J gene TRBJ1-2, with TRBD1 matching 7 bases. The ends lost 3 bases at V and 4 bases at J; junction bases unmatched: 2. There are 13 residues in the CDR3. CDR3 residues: CASSLGQPYGYTF. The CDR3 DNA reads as TGTGCCAGCAGTTTGGGACAGCCCTATGGCTACACCTTC.

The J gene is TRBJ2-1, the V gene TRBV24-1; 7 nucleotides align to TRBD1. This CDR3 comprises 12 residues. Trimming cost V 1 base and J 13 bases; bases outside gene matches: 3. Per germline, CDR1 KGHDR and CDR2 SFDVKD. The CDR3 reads CATSDLDREQFF. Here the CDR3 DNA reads TGTGCCACCAGTGATTTAGACAGGGAACAGTTCTTC.

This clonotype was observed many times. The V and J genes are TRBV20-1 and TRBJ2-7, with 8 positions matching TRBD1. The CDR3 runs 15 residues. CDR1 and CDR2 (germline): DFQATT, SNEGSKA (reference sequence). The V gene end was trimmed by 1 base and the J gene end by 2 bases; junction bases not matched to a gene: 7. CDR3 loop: CSARGRDRSAYEQYF. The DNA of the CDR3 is TGCAGTGCTAGAGGGCGGGACAGGAGTGCCTACGAGCAGTACTTC.

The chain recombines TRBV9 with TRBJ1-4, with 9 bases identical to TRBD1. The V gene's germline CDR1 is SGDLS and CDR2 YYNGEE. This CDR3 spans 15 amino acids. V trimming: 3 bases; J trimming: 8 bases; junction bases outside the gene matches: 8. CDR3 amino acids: CASSANRGLGEKLFF. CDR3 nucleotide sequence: TGTGCCAGCAGCGCGAACAGGGGGCTTGGGGAAAAACTGTTTTTT.

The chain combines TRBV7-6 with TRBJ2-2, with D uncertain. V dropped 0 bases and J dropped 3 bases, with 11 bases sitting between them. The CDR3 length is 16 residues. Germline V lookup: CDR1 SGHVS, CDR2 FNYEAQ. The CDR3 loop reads CASSLAIQEDTGELFF. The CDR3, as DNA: TGTGCCAGCAGCTTAGCGATCCAGGAAGACACCGGGGAGCTGTTTTTT.

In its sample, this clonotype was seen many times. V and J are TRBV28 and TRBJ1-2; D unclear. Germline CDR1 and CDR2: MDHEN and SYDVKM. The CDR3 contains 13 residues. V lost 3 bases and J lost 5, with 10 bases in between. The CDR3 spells CASSFAQSYGYTF. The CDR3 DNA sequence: TGTGCCAGCAGTTTTGCACAGTCTTATGGCTACACCTTC.